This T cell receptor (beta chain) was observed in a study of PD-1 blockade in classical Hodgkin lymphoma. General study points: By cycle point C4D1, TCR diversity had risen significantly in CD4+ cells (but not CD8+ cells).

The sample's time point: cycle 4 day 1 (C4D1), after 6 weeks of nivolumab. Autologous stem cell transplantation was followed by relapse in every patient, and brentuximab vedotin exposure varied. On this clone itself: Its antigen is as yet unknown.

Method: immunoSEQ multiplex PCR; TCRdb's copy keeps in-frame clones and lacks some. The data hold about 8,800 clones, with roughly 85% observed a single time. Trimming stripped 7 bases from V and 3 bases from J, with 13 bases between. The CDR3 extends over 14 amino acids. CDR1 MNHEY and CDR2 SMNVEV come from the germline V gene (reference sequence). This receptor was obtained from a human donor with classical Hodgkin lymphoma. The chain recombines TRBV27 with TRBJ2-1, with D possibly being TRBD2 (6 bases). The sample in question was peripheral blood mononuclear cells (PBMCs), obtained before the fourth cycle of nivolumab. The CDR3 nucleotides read TGTGCCAGCATGACTAGAGGGGTCTACAATGAGCAGTTCTTC. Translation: CASMTRGVYNEQFF.